Listed below are T cell receptor beta chains from one sample, sequenced in a study of T cell repertoires in cytomegalovirus infection. From the reads, TCRdb called clonotypes with MiXCR, one entry per CDR3 protein. There are approximately 1,000,000 distinct CDR3 sequences in the sample; roughly 30% occur only once, and under 15% lies in the top ten. These TCRs are of unknown antigen specificity. Sequenced here: cultured CD8+ T cells from PBMCs, sampled from culture after CMV antigen stimulation. The receptors shown here come from a human donor in good health (CMV status not recorded). Some clones in this sample may be carry-over from other donors' samples. CDR3s include the opening cysteine and the closing phenylalanine or tryptophan. D genes are given only for firm matches. Only part of the rows carry a size: once, few, many, or a class if the clone is expanded.

d_call: TRBD1; clone_size: once; j_call: TRBJ2-1; v_call: TRBV12-3/TRBV12-4; cdr3_nt: TGTGCCAGCAGTTTACGGGACAGGGGGATAGACAATGAGCAGTTCTTC; cdr3_aa: CASSLRDRGIDNEQFF
d_call: NA; clone_size: NA; j_call: TRBJ1-1; v_call: TRBV4-1; cdr3_nt: TGTGCCAGCAGCCAAGAATGGGGGACGGCTTTCTTT; cdr3_aa: CASSQEWGTAFF
d_call: NA; clone_size: many; j_call: TRBJ2-2; v_call: TRBV12-3/TRBV12-4; cdr3_nt: TGTGCCAGCAGTTTAATCGGGGGGCCCGCCGGGGAGCTGTTTTTT; cdr3_aa: CASSLIGGPAGELFF
d_call: NA; clone_size: many; j_call: TRBJ1-4; v_call: TRBV7-6; cdr3_nt: TGTGCCAGCAGCTTAAATCTAGCCCGCGAAAAACTGTTTTTT; cdr3_aa: CASSLNLAREKLFF
d_call: TRBD2; clone_size: NA; j_call: TRBJ2-3; v_call: TRBV27; cdr3_nt: TGTGCCAGCAGAAATAGCGGGGGGCGCGTTCTTCTAGATACGCAGTATTTT; cdr3_aa: CASRNSGGRVLLDTQYF
d_call: TRBD2; clone_size: NA; j_call: TRBJ2-3; v_call: TRBV6-1; cdr3_nt: TGTGCCAGCAGTGCTTGGGGACTAGCGGGGGGGCTAACAGATACGCAGTATTTT; cdr3_aa: CASSAWGLAGGLTDTQYF
d_call: NA; clone_size: NA; j_call: TRBJ2-7; v_call: TRBV20-1; cdr3_nt: TGCAGTGCTAGGCATCCCGGGGTCTCCTACGAGCAGTACTTC; cdr3_aa: CSARHPGVSYEQYF
d_call: NA; clone_size: NA; j_call: TRBJ2-1; v_call: TRBV2; cdr3_nt: TGTGCCAGCTGTGAGAGATTCAAAAACAATGAGCAGTTCTTC; cdr3_aa: CASCERFKNNEQFF
d_call: TRBD1; clone_size: NA; j_call: TRBJ1-6; v_call: TRBV2; cdr3_nt: TGTGCCAGCACCGAAGTGGACAGGGACGGATCACCCCTCCACTTT; cdr3_aa: CASTEVDRDGSPLHF
d_call: NA; clone_size: many; j_call: TRBJ2-7; v_call: TRBV4-1; cdr3_nt: TGCGCCAGCAGCCCCCGGCAAGGGACCTACGAGCAGTACTTC; cdr3_aa: CASSPRQGTYEQYF
d_call: NA; clone_size: few; j_call: TRBJ2-1; v_call: TRBV7-3; cdr3_nt: TGTGCCAGCAGCCTCAGCGGAGTGGGGAATGAGCAGTTCTTC; cdr3_aa: CASSLSGVGNEQFF
d_call: NA; clone_size: few; j_call: TRBJ1-5; v_call: TRBV10-3; cdr3_nt: TGTGCCATCGGGGAACAGGGTTGGGGGCCCCAGCATTTT; cdr3_aa: CAIGEQGWGPQHF
d_call: TRBD1; clone_size: many; j_call: TRBJ1-4; v_call: TRBV7-2; cdr3_nt: TGTGCCAGCAGCTTAGCGCCGGGACAGGGGAACGAAAAACTGTTTTTT; cdr3_aa: CASSLAPGQGNEKLFF
d_call: TRBD2; clone_size: many; j_call: TRBJ2-1; v_call: TRBV7-9; cdr3_nt: TGTGCCAGCAGCTTAGGACTAGCGGTGGGGGATGAGCAGTTCTTC; cdr3_aa: CASSLGLAVGDEQFF
d_call: NA; clone_size: NA; j_call: TRBJ1-5; v_call: TRBV19; cdr3_nt: TGTGCCAGTAGTTGGACAGAGGGTCAGCCCCAGCATTTT; cdr3_aa: CASSWTEGQPQHF
d_call: NA; clone_size: NA; j_call: TRBJ2-7; v_call: TRBV10-2; cdr3_nt: TGCGCCAGCAGTTGGGGGGCGGAGGTCGAGCAGTACTTC; cdr3_aa: CASSWGAEVEQYF
d_call: NA; clone_size: NA; j_call: TRBJ2-1; v_call: TRBV28; cdr3_nt: TGTGCCAGCAGTTCCAGGGCTGTATATCCCTACAATGAGCAGTTCTTC; cdr3_aa: CASSSRAVYPYNEQFF
d_call: TRBD1; clone_size: NA; j_call: TRBJ1-2; v_call: TRBV2; cdr3_nt: TGTGCCAGCAGTTTTACAGGGGAGGACTATGGCTACACCTTC; cdr3_aa: CASSFTGEDYGYTF
d_call: TRBD2; clone_size: few; j_call: TRBJ2-5; v_call: TRBV5-5; cdr3_nt: TGTGCCAGCATGCGAGCGGGGGGGATGTACCAAGAGACCCAGTACTTC; cdr3_aa: CASMRAGGMYQETQYF
d_call: TRBD1; clone_size: few; j_call: TRBJ2-1; v_call: TRBV6-5; cdr3_nt: TGTGCCAGCAGTTACTCCCGGACAGGGCTCCACAATGAGCAGTTCTTC; cdr3_aa: CASSYSRTGLHNEQFF
d_call: NA; clone_size: NA; j_call: TRBJ2-3; v_call: TRBV6-1; cdr3_nt: TGTGCCAGCAGTGACTGGGCCCCTTCAGATACGCAGTATTTT; cdr3_aa: CASSDWAPSDTQYF
d_call: NA; clone_size: NA; j_call: TRBJ1-2; v_call: TRBV27; cdr3_nt: TGTGCCAGCAGTTTGGCAGGGCCGCACTATGGCTATACCTTC; cdr3_aa: CASSLAGPHYGYTF
d_call: NA; clone_size: few; j_call: TRBJ1-6; v_call: TRBV28; cdr3_nt: TGTGCCAGCAGTTTACCCGAAACCAATTCACCCCTCCACTTT; cdr3_aa: CASSLPETNSPLHF
d_call: NA; clone_size: NA; j_call: TRBJ1-1; v_call: TRBV12-3/TRBV12-4; cdr3_nt: TGTACCAGCAGCCGAGGGGTGACCCACAACACTGAAGCTTTCTTT; cdr3_aa: CTSSRGVTHNTEAFF
d_call: TRBD1; clone_size: NA; j_call: TRBJ1-1; v_call: TRBV5-1; cdr3_nt: TGCGCCAGCAGCGGCGGGACAGGAGACATGAACACTGAAGCTTTCTTT; cdr3_aa: CASSGGTGDMNTEAFF
d_call: NA; clone_size: NA; j_call: TRBJ1-2; v_call: TRBV5-6; cdr3_nt: TGTGCCAGCAGACCGGACAGAGGTAACCTCTTCTATGGCTACACCTTC; cdr3_aa: CASRPDRGNLFYGYTF
d_call: NA; clone_size: NA; j_call: TRBJ1-2; v_call: TRBV20-1; cdr3_nt: TGCAGTGCTAGAGTCCGGGACCTTCTATGGCTATTC; cdr3_aa: CSARVRDLLWLF
d_call: NA; clone_size: many; j_call: TRBJ2-4; v_call: TRBV7-9; cdr3_nt: TGTGCCAGCAGCTTAAAGACCCCACACAGGGACCTAGCCAAAAACATTCAGTACTTC; cdr3_aa: CASSLKTPHRDLAKNIQYF
d_call: NA; clone_size: NA; j_call: TRBJ2-5; v_call: TRBV7-9; cdr3_nt: TGTGCCAGCAACCCCAGGGGAAGGGTCCAAGAGACCCAGTACTTC; cdr3_aa: CASNPRGRVQETQYF
d_call: NA; clone_size: NA; j_call: TRBJ1-5; v_call: TRBV19; cdr3_nt: TGTGCCAGTAGTATAGAAGGGATTCAGCCCCAGCATTTT; cdr3_aa: CASSIEGIQPQHF
d_call: TRBD2; clone_size: few; j_call: TRBJ2-7; v_call: TRBV10-3; cdr3_nt: TGTGCCATCAGTGAGAGCGGGGCCTCCTACGAGCAGTACTTC; cdr3_aa: CAISESGASYEQYF
d_call: NA; clone_size: many; j_call: TRBJ2-1; v_call: TRBV19; cdr3_nt: TGTGCCAGTAGTGCCAATGAGCAGTTCTTC; cdr3_aa: CASSANEQFF
d_call: NA; clone_size: NA; j_call: TRBJ2-3; v_call: TRBV5-6; cdr3_nt: TGTGCCAGCAGCCGGGGTGGGATATATCAGTATTTT; cdr3_aa: CASSRGGIYQYF
d_call: TRBD1; clone_size: NA; j_call: TRBJ2-6; v_call: TRBV5-1; cdr3_nt: TGCGCCAGCAGCTTGGCGGGACAGGGGTTTGGGGCCAACGTCCTGACTTTC; cdr3_aa: CASSLAGQGFGANVLTF
d_call: NA; clone_size: many; j_call: TRBJ2-7; v_call: TRBV7-9; cdr3_nt: TGTGCCAGCAGCTCAGGGTCGGACTCCTACGAGCAGTACTTC; cdr3_aa: CASSSGSDSYEQYF
d_call: TRBD1; clone_size: NA; j_call: TRBJ2-1; v_call: TRBV2; cdr3_nt: TGTGCCAGCAGTGAAGTCGGGACAGCAAACAATGAGCAGTTCTTC; cdr3_aa: CASSEVGTANNEQFF
d_call: TRBD1; clone_size: few; j_call: TRBJ1-1; v_call: TRBV4-2; cdr3_nt: TGTGCCAGCAGCCAGGTACAGGGGTGGAACACTGAAGCTTTCTTT; cdr3_aa: CASSQVQGWNTEAFF
d_call: NA; clone_size: NA; j_call: TRBJ2-1; v_call: TRBV7-7; cdr3_nt: TGTGCTAGCAGCTTAGCGCTGAGACAGAGGAATGAGCAGTTCTTC; cdr3_aa: CASSLALRQRNEQFF
d_call: NA; clone_size: few; j_call: TRBJ1-1; v_call: TRBV6-1; cdr3_nt: TGTGCCAGCAGTGAATCGGCCCCGAACACTGAAGCTTTCTTT; cdr3_aa: CASSESAPNTEAFF
d_call: NA; clone_size: few; j_call: TRBJ1-4; v_call: TRBV7-9; cdr3_nt: TGTGCCAGCAGCTTCCTTTTCGGGTTCGAGACAGGAAATGAAAAACTGTTTTTT; cdr3_aa: CASSFLFGFETGNEKLFF
d_call: NA; clone_size: many; j_call: TRBJ1-5; v_call: TRBV12-3/TRBV12-4; cdr3_nt: TGTGCCAGCAGTTCTCTTTGGGCAACGGGGAGCAATCAGCCCCAGCATTTT; cdr3_aa: CASSSLWATGSNQPQHF
d_call: NA; clone_size: few; j_call: TRBJ2-6; v_call: TRBV13; cdr3_nt: TGTGCCAGCAGCTCCCCTGAGCCAGCAGGGCCTGGGGCCAACGTCCTGACTTTC; cdr3_aa: CASSSPEPAGPGANVLTF
d_call: TRBD2; clone_size: many; j_call: TRBJ2-3; v_call: TRBV7-9; cdr3_nt: TGTGCCAGCAGCCCCCATGGGCGGGGGGGCACAGATACGCAGTATTTT; cdr3_aa: CASSPHGRGGTDTQYF
d_call: NA; clone_size: NA; j_call: TRBJ2-7; v_call: TRBV28; cdr3_nt: TGTGCCAACAGCTACGAACTCACCTACGAGCAGTACTTC; cdr3_aa: CANSYELTYEQYF
d_call: TRBD1; clone_size: few; j_call: TRBJ1-2; v_call: TRBV29-1; cdr3_nt: TGCAGCGTTGAATTAAACCGCGGGACAGAAATTAACTATGGCTACACCTTC; cdr3_aa: CSVELNRGTEINYGYTF
d_call: TRBD1; clone_size: many; j_call: TRBJ2-7; v_call: TRBV12-3/TRBV12-4; cdr3_nt: TGTGCCAGCAGTTTAGGCAGGGGGAACGAGCAGTACTTC; cdr3_aa: CASSLGRGNEQYF
d_call: NA; clone_size: NA; j_call: TRBJ2-7; v_call: TRBV7-7; cdr3_nt: TGTGCCAGCAGCTTAGGAGTACCCTCCGGGGGCGTCCAGCAGTACTTC; cdr3_aa: CASSLGVPSGGVQQYF
d_call: NA; clone_size: many; j_call: TRBJ1-4; v_call: TRBV7-2; cdr3_nt: TGTGCCAGCAGCTTAGATCCATCCCCTAATGAAAAACTGTTTTTT; cdr3_aa: CASSLDPSPNEKLFF
d_call: NA; clone_size: few; j_call: TRBJ2-2; v_call: TRBV7-9; cdr3_nt: TGTGCCAGCAGCCCCCCCCTGACGGTCACAGGCACCGGGGAGCTGTTTTTT; cdr3_aa: CASSPPLTVTGTGELFF